The present T cell receptor beta chain was sequenced within a study of Ad26.COV2.S vaccination and SARS-CoV-2 variants (dated by TCRdb to about 2021). About the full investigation: Donors in the vaccine arm were drawn from COV1001, a multicentre, randomized, double-blind, placebo-controlled phase I-IIa trial testing Ad26.COV2.S in healthy adults. Dosing of Ad26.COV2.S was intramuscular, at either 5x10^10 or 1x10^11 viral particles, delivered as one shot or as two shots spaced 56 days apart. TCRbeta repertoire sequencing was used to assess the specificity and breadth of SARS-CoV-2-reactive T cell receptors after Ad26.COV2.S vaccination. A total of some 30 samples were included in the TCR-sequenced set, comprising about 20 Ad26.COV2.S vaccine recipients, 5 placebo recipients and 8 SARS-CoV-2 convalescent individuals. Trial participants were randomized into five groups of five, in which low-dose or high-dose Ad26.COV2.S was given once or twice, or placebo was given on both occasions. Investigators remained blinded to trial group allocation during experiments and outcome assessment. Study-wide conclusions, independent of this receptor: Spike-specific TCR breadth was higher in Ad26.COV2.S recipients than in placebo recipients (P = 0.0014). Non-spike TCR breadth was comparable between vaccine and placebo recipients, consistent with the vaccine containing only spike. It was noted by the authors that total T cell responses may have been underestimated by the TCR breadth and depth analyses. After vaccination, substantial breadth of spike-specific CD8+ and CD4+ T cell responses was reported. The study lacked the statistical power to compare responses across vaccine doses or regimens.

The immunoSEQ Assay was used to sequence TCRbeta CDR3 regions. After extraction, genomic DNA underwent amplification by bias-controlled multiplex PCR, followed by high-throughput sequencing. In the authors' own workflow: Collapsing and filtering of sequences were performed to quantify the absolute abundance of each unique TCRbeta CDR3 region. Usable DNA was measured by amplifying reference genes present in all nucleated cells, and TCRbeta template counts were normalized to that usable DNA to estimate T cell fraction. Repertoire TCRs were annotated as SARS-CoV-2-specific when V gene, CDR3 amino acid sequence and J gene were exactly matched to a known reactive TCR set. The reference SARS-CoV-2 TCR set was derived from MIRA and filtered for enrichment in COVID-19-positive ImmuneCODE repertoires, a step that removed public or cross-reactive TCRs. Using the MIRA antigens, annotated TCRs were further analysed by specific ORF or by position within an ORF. Breadth was defined as annotated unique rearrangements over total unique productive rearrangements; depth was the summed frequency of those rearrangements. TCR breadth was compared between groups using two-sided Wilcoxon rank-sum tests. As stored in TCRdb, this immuneACCESS dataset retains in-frame rearrangements with V and J assigned. A fraction of the clones does not appear; measured against another copy, unresolved V genes explain less than half of the discrepancy, and the remainder lacks a known reason. Clone size and V and J calls were adopted from that table, with D and trimming inferred from the DNA. The sample table records 300,000 to 500,000 clones; approximately 86% of these occur just once. Clones ranked in the top ten supply roughly 3.5% of the sample.

Spanning cysteine to phenylalanine, the CDR3 consists of 14 amino acids. Only the CDR3 part of the read is kept: 42 bases, read in frame from the first base. CDR1 and CDR2 were assigned from the germline V gene as ENHRY and SYGVKD. V lost 6 bases and J lost 6 bases; the stretch between them is 12 bases long. According to the study, the label for this sample's treatment or condition signals: 15 to 20 received Ad26.COV2.S at low or high dose, single or two shots; about 5 received placebo; per-sample allocation not given. Repertoires of vaccine and placebo recipients were sequenced from samples taken on day 63 after the first injection. In Cohort 1b, about two dozen adults aged 18-55 years were enrolled at a single site in Boston, USA, between 29 July and 7 August 2020. Ad26.COV2.S was a replication-incompetent adenovirus type 26 vector that expressed a prefusion-stabilized SARS-CoV-2 spike protein derived from the original Wuhan strain.

This clone was counted only a few times. Which antigen it targets is not known. Base qualities are not at hand, and no much larger clone is one base apart. The source of this sequence is a person between 18 and 59 years old who received the Ad26.COV2.S COVID-19 vaccine or a placebo. The rearranged segments are TRBV10-3 and TRBJ1-6, with the D segment identity uncertain. This specimen consisted of peripheral blood, obtained in a trial of Ad26.COV2.S vaccine versus placebo. The encoded CDR3 is CAIREGRPNSPLHF. The nucleotides read TGTGCCATCAGAGAAGGACGGCCTAATTCACCCCTCCACTTT.